This TCR beta chain was identified during a study of regulatory T cells in long-lasting Graves disease. CDR3 regions were amplified by Arm-PCR using iRepertoire HTBI primers to build TCR beta libraries. From the multiplex PCR reads, TCRdb called clonotypes with MiXCR, one entry per CDR3 protein. The repertoire holds some 500,000 distinct CDR3 sequences, with 13% as singletons. The time point was: newly diagnosed GD, antithyroid drugs for less than 3 months. Isolated PBMC RNA provided the starting material for the TCR library. It was an endocrinology department in Xi'an, China, that provided the patients. This CDR3 has 16 residues. CDR1 and CDR2 from the germline V gene are KGHSH and LQKENI. V lost 1 base, J lost 0 bases, and 11 bases lay in between. This clonotype was seen repeatedly, ten times or more. These data were also filed under a second study, of T cells in Graves' hyperthyroidism and ophthalmopathy.

V usage is TRBV18 and J usage is TRBJ2-3; the D gene is possibly TRBD2 (6 bases). This receptor was identified in a man in his thirties or forties with Graves disease. The input for sequencing was peripheral blood mononuclear cells (PBMCs), taken at new diagnosis, from a patient treated with antithyroid drugs. CDR3: CASSPLRGTSTDTQYF. The DNA for the CDR3 is TGTGCCAGCTCACCACTGCGCGGGACTAGCACAGATACGCAGTATTTT.